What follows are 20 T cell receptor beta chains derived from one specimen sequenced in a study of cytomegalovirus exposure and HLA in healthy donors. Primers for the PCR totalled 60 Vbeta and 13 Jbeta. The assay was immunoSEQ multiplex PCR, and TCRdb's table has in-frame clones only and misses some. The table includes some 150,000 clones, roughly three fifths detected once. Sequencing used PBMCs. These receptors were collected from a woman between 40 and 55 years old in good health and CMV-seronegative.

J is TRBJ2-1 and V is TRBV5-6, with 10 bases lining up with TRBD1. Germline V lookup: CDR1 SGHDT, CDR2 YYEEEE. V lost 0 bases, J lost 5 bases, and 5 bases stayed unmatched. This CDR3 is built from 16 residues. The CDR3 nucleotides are TGTGCCAGCAGCTTGGTTAGGGGACAGGGGCACAATGAGCAGTTCTTC. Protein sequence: CASSLVRGQGHNEQFF.

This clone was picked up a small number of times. The CDR3 DNA reads as TGTGCCAGCAGCGTAGAAGGACTAGCGGGAGAGACAGATACGCAGTATTTT. Its translation is CASSVEGLAGETDTQYF. The gene calls are TRBV9 and TRBJ2-3, with 13 bases aligning to TRBD2. After removal of 0 bases from V and 3 bases from J, the junction contained 4 bases not matched to a gene. The CDR3 runs 17 residues. The germline CDR1 and CDR2 sequences are SGDLS and YYNGEE.

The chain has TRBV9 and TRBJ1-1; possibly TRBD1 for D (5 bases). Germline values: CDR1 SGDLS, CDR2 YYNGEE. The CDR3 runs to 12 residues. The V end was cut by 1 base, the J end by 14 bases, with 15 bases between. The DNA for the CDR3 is TGTGCCAGCAGCGTACTCCGGGGGGAGTTGTTCTTT. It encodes CASSVLRGELFF. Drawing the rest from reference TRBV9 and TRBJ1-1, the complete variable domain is DSGVTQTPKHLITATGQRVTLRCSPRSGDLSVYWYQQSLDQGLQFLIQYYNGEERAKGNILERFSAQQFPDLHSELNLSSLELGDSALYFCASSVLRGELFFGQGTRLTVV.

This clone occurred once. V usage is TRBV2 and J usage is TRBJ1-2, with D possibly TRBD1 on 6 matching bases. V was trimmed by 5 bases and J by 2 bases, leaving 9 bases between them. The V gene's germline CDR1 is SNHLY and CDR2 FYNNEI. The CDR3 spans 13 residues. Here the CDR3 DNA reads TGTGCCAGCAGTCCGGACAGAAACTATGGCTACACCTTC. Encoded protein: CASSPDRNYGYTF.

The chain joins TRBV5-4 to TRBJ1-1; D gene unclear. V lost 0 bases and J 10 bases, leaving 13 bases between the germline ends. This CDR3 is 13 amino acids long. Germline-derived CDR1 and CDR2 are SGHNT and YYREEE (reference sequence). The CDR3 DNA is TGTGCCAGCAGCTTGGATAAAGCTTCTGGAGCTTTCTTT. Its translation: CASSLDKASGAFF.

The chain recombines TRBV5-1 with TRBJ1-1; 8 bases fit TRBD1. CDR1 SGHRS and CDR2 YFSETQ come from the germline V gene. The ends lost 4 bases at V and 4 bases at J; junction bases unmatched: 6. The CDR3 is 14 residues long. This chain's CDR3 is CASSPGTGSTEAFF. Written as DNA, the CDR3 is TGCGCCAGCAGCCCCGGGACAGGCAGCACTGAAGCTTTCTTT.

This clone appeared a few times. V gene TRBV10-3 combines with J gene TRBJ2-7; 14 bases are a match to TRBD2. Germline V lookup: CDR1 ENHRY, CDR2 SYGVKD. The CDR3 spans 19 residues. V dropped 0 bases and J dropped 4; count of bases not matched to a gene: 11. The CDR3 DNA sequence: TGTGCCATCAGTGAGTCCATCGCCTCGACTAGCGGGGGGGTTTACGAGCAGTACTTC. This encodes CAISESIASTSGGVYEQYF.

The CDR3 here is CASSLESYSNQPQHF. CDR3 DNA: TGTGCCAGCAGCTTAGAATCCTATAGCAATCAGCCCCAGCATTTT. The genes are TRBV5-5 and TRBJ1-5, with D uncertain. Trimming cost V 2 bases and J 0 bases, with 9 bases left between them. CDR1 and CDR2 from the germline V gene are SGHKS and YYEKEE (reference sequence). The CDR3 extends over 15 amino acids. The whole variable domain, filled in from reference TRBV5-5 and TRBJ1-5, reads DAGVTQSPTHLIKTRGQQVTLRCSPISGHKSVSWYQQVLGQGPQFIFQYYEKEERGRGNFPDRFSARQFPNYSSELNVNALLLGDSALYLCASSLESYSNQPQHFGDGTRLSIL.

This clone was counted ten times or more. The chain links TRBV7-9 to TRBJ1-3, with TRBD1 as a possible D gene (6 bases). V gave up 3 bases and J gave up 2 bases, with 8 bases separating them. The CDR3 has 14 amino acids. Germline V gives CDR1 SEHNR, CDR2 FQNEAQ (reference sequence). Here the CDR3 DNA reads TGTGCCAGCAGCTTCAGGGGCGCTGGAAACACCATATATTTT. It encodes CASSFRGAGNTIYF.

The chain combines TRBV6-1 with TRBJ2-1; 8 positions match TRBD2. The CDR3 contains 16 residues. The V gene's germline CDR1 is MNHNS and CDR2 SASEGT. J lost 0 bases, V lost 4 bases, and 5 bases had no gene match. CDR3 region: CASSVAGPYSYNEQFF. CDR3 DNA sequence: TGTGCCAGCAGTGTAGCGGGGCCTTACTCCTACAATGAGCAGTTCTTC.

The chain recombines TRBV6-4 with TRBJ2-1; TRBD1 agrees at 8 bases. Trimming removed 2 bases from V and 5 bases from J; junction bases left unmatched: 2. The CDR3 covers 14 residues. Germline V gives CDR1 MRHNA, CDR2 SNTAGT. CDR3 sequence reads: CASSDGQGNNEQFF. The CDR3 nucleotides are TGTGCCAGCAGTGACGGACAGGGAAACAATGAGCAGTTCTTC.

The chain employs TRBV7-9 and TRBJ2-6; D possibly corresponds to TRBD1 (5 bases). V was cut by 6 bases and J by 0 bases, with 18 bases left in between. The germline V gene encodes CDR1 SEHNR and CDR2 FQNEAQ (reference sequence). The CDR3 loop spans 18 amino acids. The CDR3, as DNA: TGTGCCAGCAGGAAACAGGTCAGGCTACTCTCTGGGGCCAACGTCCTGACTTTC. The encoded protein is CASRKQVRLLSGANVLTF.

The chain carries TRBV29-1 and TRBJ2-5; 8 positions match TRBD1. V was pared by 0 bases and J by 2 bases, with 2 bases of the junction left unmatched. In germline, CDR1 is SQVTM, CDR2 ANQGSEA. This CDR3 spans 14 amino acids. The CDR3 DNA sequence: TGCAGCGTTGAAGATGGGACAGGACAAGAGACCCAGTACTTC. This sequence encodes CSVEDGTGQETQYF.

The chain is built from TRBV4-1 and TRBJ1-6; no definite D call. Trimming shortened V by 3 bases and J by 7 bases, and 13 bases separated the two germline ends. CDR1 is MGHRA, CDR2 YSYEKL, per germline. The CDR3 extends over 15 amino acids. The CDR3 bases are TGCGCCAGCAGCCAGGAGGTAACTCCGAATTCACCCCTCCACTTT. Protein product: CASSQEVTPNSPLHF.

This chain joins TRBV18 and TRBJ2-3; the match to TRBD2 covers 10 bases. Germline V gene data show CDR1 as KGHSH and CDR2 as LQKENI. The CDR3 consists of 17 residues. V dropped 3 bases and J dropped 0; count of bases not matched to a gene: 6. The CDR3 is CASSPSGGLISTDTQYF. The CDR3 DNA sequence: TGTGCCAGCTCACCTAGCGGGGGGCTTATCAGCACAGATACGCAGTATTTT.

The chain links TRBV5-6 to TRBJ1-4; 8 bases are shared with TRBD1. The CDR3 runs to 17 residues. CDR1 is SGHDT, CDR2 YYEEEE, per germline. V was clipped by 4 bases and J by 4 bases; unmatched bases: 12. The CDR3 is CASSKEGGQVLNEKLFF. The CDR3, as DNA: TGTGCCAGCAGCAAGGAGGGGGGACAGGTCCTTAATGAAAAACTGTTTTTT.

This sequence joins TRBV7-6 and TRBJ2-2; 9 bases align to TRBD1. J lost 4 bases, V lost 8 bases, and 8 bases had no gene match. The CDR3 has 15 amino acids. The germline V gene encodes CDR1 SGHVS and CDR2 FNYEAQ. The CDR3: CASGLQGAGTGELFF. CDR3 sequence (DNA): TGTGCCAGCGGCCTACAGGGGGCCGGCACCGGGGAGCTGTTTTTT.

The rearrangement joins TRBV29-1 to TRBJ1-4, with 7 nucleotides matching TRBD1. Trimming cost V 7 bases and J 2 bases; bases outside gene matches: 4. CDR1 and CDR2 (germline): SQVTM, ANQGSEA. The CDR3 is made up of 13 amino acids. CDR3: CSGWTGTNEKLFF. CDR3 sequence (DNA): TGCAGCGGATGGACAGGTACTAATGAAAAACTGTTTTTT. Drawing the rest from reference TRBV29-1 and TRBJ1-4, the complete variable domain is SAVISQKPSRDICQRGTSLTIQCQVDSQVTMMFWYRQQPGQSLTLIATANQGSEATYESGFVIDKFPISRPNLTFSTLTVSNMSPEDSSIYLCSGWTGTNEKLFFGSGTQLSVL.

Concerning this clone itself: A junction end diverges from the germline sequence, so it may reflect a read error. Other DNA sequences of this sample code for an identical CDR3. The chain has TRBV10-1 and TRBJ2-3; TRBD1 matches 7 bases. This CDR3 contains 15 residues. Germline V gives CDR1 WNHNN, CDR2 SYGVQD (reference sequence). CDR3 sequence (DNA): TGCGCCAGCACCAAGACAGGGATGGGCACAGATACGCAATATTTT. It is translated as CASTKTGMGTDTQYF.

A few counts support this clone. The CDR3 sequence is CASSLSQGVAFF. The CDR3 region has the DNA TGTGCCAGCAGTTTGAGCCAGGGTGTAGCTTTCTTT. V and J are TRBV28 and TRBJ1-1; D is perhaps TRBD1 (5 bases). Germline CDR1 MDHEN, CDR2 SYDVKM. V shed 3 bases and J shed 10 bases, with 12 bases lying between them. The CDR3 is 12 amino acids.